This T cell receptor (beta chain) was obtained from a study of blood T cells in healthy people across ages. The table lists this clonotype with a few counts. The germline CDR1 and CDR2 sequences are DFQATT and SNEGSKA (reference sequence). Between the trimmed V and J ends, which lost 2 bases and 3 bases, there was a span of 11 bases. CDR3 size: 14 residues. With a J-beta primer mix and a sample-barcoded 5' primer, a second PCR ran roughly 6 to 11 cycles. Every cDNA molecule carried a tag from a template-switch adaptor bearing 12 random nucleotides. TCRdb reanalysed the 5' RACE reads using MiXCR and keeps one entry per CDR3 protein. The table lists about 930,000 distinct CDR3 sequences, 25% to 35% of them singletons, with roughly 10% in the top ten. The data also belong to a second study, concerning T cells of mothers and their children. That paper states: Material was donated by three healthy Caucasian mothers and their six children. A second PCR was performed with the M1S primer. This primer added sample barcodes and 2-4 random nucleotides. Slightly higher overlap, not significant, was seen in related mother-child pairs than in unrelated pairs.

This chain connects TRBV20-1 to TRBJ1-5; no definite D call. The sequence was obtained from a woman aged 40 to 49 in good health. Material for sequencing was blood. The CDR3 here is CSARLGRYNQPQHF. The CDR3 nucleotides read TGCAGTGCTAGATTAGGGCGTTACAATCAGCCCCAGCATTTT.